The source of this T cell receptor (beta chain) is a study of cytomegalovirus exposure and HLA in healthy donors. Germline assignment: CDR1 GTSNPN and CDR2 SVGIG (reference sequence). V gave up 5 bases and J gave up 7 bases; unmatched junction bases: 8. There are 14 residues in the CDR3. Measured with immunoSEQ multiplex PCR; TCRdb has only the in-frame clones, and not every one. The table lists 250,000 to 400,000 clones, 88% of them singletons. The V and J genes are TRBV30 and TRBJ1-6, with TRBD1 matching 7 bases. The clonotype was recovered from a man aged 25 to 45 in good health and CMV-seronegative. The sequencing input was PBMCs. The CDR3 DNA reads TGTGCCTGGTCGACCGGGACAGTCAATTCACCCCTCCACTTT. It specifies CAWSTGTVNSPLHF.